A few counts support the clone carrying this T cell receptor (beta chain). The data belong to a study of beta chain features in type 1 diabetes. Central memory, naive, regulatory and stem cell-like memory CD4+ cells were sorted by CD45RO/CCR7/CD25/CD127/CD95/CD27. In all sorted populations, purity surpassed 95%. Trimming cost V 2 bases and J 0 bases, with 17 bases left between them. Germline CDR1 and CDR2: GTSNPN and SVGIG (reference sequence). This CDR3 region has 16 residues. The sequenced template was cDNA made from the entire isolated RNA. TCRdb's table, derived via immunoSEQ multiplex PCR, lists solely in-frame clones and lacks some. Altogether over 150,000 clones are present, over 7.5% being singletons, with the ten largest covering approximately 0.65%.

The rearrangement links TRBV30 to TRBJ2-7; D might be TRBD2 (5 bases). This TCR was recovered from a man in his late teens or twenties in good health. The material sequenced was central memory CD4+ T cells from blood. CDR3 loop: CAWSPTGWASSYEQYF. CDR3 in DNA: TGTGCCTGGAGTCCGACGGGATGGGCCAGCTCCTACGAGCAGTACTTC.